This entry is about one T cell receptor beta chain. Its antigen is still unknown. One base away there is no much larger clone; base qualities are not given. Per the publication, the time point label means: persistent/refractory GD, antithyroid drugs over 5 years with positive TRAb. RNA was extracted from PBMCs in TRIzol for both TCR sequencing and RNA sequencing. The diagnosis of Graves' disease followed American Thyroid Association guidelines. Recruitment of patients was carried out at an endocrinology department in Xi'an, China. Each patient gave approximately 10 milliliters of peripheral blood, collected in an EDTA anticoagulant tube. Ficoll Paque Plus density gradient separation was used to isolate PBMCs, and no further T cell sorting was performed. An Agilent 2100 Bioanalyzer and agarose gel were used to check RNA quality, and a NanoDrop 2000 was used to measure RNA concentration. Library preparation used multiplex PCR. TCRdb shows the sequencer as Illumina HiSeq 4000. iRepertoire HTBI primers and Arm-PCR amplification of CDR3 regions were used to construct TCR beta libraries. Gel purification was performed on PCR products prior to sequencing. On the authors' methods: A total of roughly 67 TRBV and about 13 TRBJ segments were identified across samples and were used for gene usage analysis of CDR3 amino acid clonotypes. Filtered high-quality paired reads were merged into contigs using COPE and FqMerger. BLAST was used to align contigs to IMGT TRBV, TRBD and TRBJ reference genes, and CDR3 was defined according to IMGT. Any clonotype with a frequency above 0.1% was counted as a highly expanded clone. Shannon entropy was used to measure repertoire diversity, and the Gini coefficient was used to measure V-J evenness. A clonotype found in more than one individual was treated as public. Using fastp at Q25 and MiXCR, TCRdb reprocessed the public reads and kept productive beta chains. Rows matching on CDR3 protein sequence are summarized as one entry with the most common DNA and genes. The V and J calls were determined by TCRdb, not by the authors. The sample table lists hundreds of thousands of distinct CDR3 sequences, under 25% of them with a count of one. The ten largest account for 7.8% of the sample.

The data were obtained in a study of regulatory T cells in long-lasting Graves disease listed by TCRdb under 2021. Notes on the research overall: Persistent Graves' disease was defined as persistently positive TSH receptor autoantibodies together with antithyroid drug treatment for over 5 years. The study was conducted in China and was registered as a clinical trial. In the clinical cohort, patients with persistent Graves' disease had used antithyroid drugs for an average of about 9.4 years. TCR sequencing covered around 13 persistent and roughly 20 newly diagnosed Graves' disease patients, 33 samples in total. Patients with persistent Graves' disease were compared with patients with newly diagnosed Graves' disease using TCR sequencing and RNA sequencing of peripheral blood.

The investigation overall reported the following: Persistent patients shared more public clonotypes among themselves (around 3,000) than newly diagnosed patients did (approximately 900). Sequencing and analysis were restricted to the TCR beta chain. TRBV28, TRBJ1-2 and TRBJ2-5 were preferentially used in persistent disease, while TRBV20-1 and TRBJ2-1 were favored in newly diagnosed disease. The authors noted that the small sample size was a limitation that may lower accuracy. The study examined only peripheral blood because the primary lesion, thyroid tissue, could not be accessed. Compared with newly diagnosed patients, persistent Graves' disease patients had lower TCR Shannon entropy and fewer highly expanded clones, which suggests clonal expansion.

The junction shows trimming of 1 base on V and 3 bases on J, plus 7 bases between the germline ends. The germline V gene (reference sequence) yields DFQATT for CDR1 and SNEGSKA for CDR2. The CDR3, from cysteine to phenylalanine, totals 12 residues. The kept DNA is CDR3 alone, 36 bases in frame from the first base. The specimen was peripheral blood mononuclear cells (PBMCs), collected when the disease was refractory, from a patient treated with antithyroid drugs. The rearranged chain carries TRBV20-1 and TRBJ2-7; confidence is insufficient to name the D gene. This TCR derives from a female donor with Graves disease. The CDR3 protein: CSARVADYEQYF. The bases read TGCAGTGCTAGAGTAGCAGACTACGAGCAGTACTTC.